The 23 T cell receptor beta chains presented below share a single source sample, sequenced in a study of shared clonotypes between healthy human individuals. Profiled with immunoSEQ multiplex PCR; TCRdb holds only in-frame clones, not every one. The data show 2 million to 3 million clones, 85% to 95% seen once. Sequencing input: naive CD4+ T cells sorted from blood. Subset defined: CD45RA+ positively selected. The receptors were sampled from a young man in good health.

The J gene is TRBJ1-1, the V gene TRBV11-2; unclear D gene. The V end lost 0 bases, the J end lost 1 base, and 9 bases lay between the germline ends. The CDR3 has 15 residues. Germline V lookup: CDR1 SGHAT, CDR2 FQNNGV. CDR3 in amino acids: CASSLEGRWNTEAFF. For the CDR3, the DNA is TGTGCCAGCAGCTTAGAAGGCAGGTGGAACACTGAAGCTTTCTTT.

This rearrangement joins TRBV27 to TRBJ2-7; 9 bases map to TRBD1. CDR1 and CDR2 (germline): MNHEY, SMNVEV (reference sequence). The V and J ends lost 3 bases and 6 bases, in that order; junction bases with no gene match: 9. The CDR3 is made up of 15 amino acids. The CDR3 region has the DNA TGTGCCAGCAGTTTGGCTCCGGGACAGGGCCGCGAGCAGTACTTC. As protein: CASSLAPGQGREQYF.

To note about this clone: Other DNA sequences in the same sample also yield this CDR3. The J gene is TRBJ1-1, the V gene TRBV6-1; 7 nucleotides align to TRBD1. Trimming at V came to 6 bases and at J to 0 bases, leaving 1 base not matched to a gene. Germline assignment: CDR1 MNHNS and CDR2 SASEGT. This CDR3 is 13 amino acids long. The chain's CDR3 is CASRGGLNTEAFF. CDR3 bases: TGTGCCAGCAGAGGGGGCCTGAACACTGAAGCTTTCTTT.

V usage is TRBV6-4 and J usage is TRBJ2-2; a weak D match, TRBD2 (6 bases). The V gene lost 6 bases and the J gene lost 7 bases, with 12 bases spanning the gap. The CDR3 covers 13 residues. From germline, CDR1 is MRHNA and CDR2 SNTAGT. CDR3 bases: TGTGCCAGCAGAGTCGGGGGAAACGGGGAGCTGTTTTTT. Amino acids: CASRVGGNGELFF.

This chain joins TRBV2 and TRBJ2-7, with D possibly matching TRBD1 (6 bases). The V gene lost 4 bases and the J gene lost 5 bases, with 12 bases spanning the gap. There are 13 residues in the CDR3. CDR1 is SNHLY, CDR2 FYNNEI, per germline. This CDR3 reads CASSGGQGNEQYF. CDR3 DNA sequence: TGTGCCAGCAGTGGTGGCCAGGGGAACGAGCAGTACTTC.

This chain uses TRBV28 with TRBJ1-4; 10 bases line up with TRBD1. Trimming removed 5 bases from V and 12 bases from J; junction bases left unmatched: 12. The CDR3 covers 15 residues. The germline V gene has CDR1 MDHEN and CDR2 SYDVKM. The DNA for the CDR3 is TGTGCCAGCAGTCGCCCCGGGACAGGGGCCATCGAACTGTTTTTT. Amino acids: CASSRPGTGAIELFF.

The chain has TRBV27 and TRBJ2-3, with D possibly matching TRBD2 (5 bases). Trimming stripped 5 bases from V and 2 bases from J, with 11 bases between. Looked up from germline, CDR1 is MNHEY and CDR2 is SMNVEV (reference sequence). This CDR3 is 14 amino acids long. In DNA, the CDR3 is TGTGCCAGCAGTGGCGGGTCAGCCACAGATACGCAGTATTTT. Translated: CASSGGSATDTQYF.

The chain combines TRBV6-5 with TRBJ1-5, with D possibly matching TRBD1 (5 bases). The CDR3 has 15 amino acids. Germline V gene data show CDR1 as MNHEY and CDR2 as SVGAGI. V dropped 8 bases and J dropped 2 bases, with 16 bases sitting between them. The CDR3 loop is CASLPGGGGNQPQHF. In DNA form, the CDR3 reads TGTGCCAGCCTTCCCGGGGGAGGGGGCAATCAGCCCCAGCATTTT.

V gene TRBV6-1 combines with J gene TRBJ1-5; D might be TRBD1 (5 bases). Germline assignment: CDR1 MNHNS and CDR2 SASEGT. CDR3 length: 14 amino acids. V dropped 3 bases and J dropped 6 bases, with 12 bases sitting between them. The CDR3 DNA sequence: TGTGCCAGCAGTGATTCAGGGTTGGCTCAGCCCCAGCATTTT. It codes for CASSDSGLAQPQHF.

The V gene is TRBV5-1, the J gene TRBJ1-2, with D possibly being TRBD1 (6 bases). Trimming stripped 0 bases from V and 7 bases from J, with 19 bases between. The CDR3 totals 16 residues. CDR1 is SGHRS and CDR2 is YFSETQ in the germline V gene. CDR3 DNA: TGCGCCAGCAGCTTGGCCATAGACAGGCCCCAGTTTGGCTACACCTTC. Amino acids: CASSLAIDRPQFGYTF.

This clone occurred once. The CDR3 DNA follows: TGTGCCAGCAGTCTAGACCTGGGAACTGAAGCTTTCTTT. This encodes CASSLDLGTEAFF. J is TRBJ1-1 and V is TRBV27; D gene ambiguous. V lost 5 bases and J 5 bases, leaving 12 bases between the germline ends. CDR3 length: 13 amino acids. Germline V gene lookup returns CDR1 MNHEY and CDR2 SMNVEV (reference sequence).

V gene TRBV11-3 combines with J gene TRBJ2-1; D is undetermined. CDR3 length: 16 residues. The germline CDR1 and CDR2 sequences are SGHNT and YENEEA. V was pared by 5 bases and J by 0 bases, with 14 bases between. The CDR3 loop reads CASSPDSRSSYNEQFF. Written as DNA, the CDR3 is TGTGCCAGCAGCCCCGATTCCCGAAGCTCCTACAATGAGCAGTTCTTC.

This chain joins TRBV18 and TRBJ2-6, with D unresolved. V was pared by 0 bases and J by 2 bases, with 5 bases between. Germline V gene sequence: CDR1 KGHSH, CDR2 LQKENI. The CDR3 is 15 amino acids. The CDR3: CASSPPTAGANVLTF. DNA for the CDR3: TGTGCCAGCTCACCACCAACAGCTGGGGCCAACGTCCTGACTTTC.

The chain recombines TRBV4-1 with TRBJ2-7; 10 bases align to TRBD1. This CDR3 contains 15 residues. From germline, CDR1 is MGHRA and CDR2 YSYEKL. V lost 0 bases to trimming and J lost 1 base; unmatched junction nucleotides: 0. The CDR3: CASSQEGQGSYEQYF. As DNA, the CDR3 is TGCGCCAGCAGCCAAGAGGGACAGGGGTCCTACGAGCAGTACTTC.

The CDR3 region has the DNA TGCGCCAGCAGCCAAGATTTAGTCCTAGCGGAGTCAGAGACCCAGTACTTC. Protein product: CASSQDLVLAESETQYF. The chain is built from TRBV4-1 and TRBJ2-5, with TRBD2 matching 7 bases. The CDR3 loop spans 17 amino acids. J lost 4 bases, V lost 0 bases, and 11 bases had no gene match. CDR1 MGHRA and CDR2 YSYEKL come from the germline V gene.

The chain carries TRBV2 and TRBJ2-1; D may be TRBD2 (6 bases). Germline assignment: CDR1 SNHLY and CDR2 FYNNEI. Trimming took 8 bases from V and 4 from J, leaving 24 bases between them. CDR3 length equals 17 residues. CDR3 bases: TGTGCCAGCCGGCGGAGTCGAGGCGGGGAACTTTACAATGAGCAGTTCTTC. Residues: CASRRSRGGELYNEQFF.

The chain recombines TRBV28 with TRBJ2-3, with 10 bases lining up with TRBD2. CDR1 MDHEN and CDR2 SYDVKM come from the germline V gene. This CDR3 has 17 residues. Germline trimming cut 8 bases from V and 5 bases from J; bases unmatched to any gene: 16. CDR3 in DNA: TGTGCCAGCCCCCCCTCAAGCGGGGGGGCCGGAGGAGATACGCAGTATTTT. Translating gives CASPPSSGGAGGDTQYF.

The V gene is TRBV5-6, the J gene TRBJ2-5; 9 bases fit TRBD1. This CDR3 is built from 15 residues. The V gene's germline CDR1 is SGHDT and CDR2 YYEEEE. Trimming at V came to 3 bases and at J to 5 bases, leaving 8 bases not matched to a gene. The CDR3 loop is CASSSGDRVGETQYF. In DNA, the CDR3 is TGTGCCAGCAGCTCCGGGGACAGGGTGGGGGAGACCCAGTACTTC.

The CDR3 loop is CASSLDPDTQETQYF. The CDR3 region has the DNA TGCGCCAGCAGCTTGGATCCGGACACTCAAGAGACCCAGTACTTC. This chain joins TRBV5-1 and TRBJ2-5, with a tentative D call TRBD1 (5 bases). The CDR3 contains 15 residues. Germline values: CDR1 SGHRS, CDR2 YFSETQ. V was clipped by 0 bases and J by 2 bases, with 11 bases between them.

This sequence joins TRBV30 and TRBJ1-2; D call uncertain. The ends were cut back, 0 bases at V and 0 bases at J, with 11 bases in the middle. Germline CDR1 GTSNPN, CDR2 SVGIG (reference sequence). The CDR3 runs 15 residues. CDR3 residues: CAWSVIRATNYGYTF. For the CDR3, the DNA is TGTGCCTGGAGTGTAATCCGAGCTACTAACTATGGCTACACCTTC.

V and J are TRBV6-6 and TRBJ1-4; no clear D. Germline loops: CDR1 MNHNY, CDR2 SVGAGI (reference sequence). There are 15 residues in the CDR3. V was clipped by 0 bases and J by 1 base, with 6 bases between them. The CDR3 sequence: CASSYSRITNEKLFF. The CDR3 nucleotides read TGTGCCAGCAGTTACTCCCGTATAACTAATGAAAAACTGTTTTTT.

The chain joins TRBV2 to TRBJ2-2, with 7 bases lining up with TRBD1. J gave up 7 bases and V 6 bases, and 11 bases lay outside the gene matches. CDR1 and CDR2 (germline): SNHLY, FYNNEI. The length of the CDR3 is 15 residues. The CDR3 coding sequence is TGTGCCAGCAGCACAAAAGAGGGGGCGGGCGGGGAGCTGTTTTTT. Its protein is CASSTKEGAGGELFF.

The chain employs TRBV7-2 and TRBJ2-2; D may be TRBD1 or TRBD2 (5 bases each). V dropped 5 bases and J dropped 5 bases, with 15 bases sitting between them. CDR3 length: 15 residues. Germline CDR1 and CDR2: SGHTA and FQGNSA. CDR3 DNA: TGTGCCAGCAGCCCTCGGGACGGAGCTACCGGGGAGCTGTTTTTT. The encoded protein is CASSPRDGATGELFF.